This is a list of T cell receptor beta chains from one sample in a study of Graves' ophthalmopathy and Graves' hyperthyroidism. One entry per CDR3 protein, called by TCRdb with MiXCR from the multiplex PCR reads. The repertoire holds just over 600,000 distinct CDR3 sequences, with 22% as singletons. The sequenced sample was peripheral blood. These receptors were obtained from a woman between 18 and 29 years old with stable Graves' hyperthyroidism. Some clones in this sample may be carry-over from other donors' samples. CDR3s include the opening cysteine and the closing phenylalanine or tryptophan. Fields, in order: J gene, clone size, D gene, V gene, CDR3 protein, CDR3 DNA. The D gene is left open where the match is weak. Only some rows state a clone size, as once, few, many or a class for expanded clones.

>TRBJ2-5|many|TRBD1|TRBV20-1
CSAEDRGHQETQYF
TGCAGTGCTGAAGACAGGGGGCATCAAGAGACCCAGTACTTC
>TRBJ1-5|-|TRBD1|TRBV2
CASSPPQGAGQPQHF
TGTGCCAGCAGCCCCCCTCAGGGGGCCGGTCAGCCCCAGCATTTT
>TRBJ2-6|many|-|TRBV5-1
CASSLESVPRGANVLTF
TGCGCCAGCAGCTTGGAGTCCGTGCCCCGGGGGGCCAACGTCCTGACTTTC
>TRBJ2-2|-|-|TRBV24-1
CATSEMDSTGELFF
TGTGCCACCAGTGAGATGGACAGCACCGGGGAGCTGTTTTTT
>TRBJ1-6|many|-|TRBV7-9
CASSLMGNTYNSPLHF
TGTGCCAGCAGCTTGATGGGTAACACCTATAATTCACCCCTCCACTTT
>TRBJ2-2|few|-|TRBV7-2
CASSTKGLGRGELFF
TGTGCCAGCAGCACGAAAGGACTCGGGAGAGGGGAGCTGTTTTTT
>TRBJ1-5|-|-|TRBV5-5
CASSLWEGNQPQHF
TGTGCCAGCAGCTTGTGGGAAGGGAATCAGCCCCAGCATTTT
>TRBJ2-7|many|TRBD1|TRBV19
CASSISPGQGYEQYF
TGTGCCAGTAGTATAAGCCCGGGACAGGGTTACGAGCAGTACTTC
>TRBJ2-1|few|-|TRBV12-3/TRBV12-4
CASTATGLYNEQFF
TGTGCCAGCACCGCCACAGGGCTCTACAATGAGCAGTTCTTC
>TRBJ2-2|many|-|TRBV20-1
CSARETGELFF
TGCAGTGCTAGAGAAACCGGGGAGCTGTTTTTT
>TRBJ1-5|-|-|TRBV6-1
CASSPRVPTGSNQPQHF
TGTGCCAGCAGCCCACGGGTACCTACAGGGAGCAATCAGCCCCAGCATTTT
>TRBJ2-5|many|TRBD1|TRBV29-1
CSVGQGGETQYF
TGCAGCGTAGGACAGGGCGGGGAGACCCAGTACTTC
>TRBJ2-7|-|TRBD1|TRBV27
CASSSRGTGVEQYF
TGTGCCAGCAGTTCCCGCGGGACAGGGGTCGAGCAGTACTTC
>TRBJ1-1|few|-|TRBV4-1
CASSQGKAETRKTEAFF
TGCGCCAGCAGCCAAGGGAAGGCCGAGACGAGAAAAACTGAAGCTTTCTTT
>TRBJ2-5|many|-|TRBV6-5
CASTQDLEETQYF
TGTGCCAGCACCCAGGACCTTGAAGAGACCCAGTACTTC
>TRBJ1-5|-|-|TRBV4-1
CASSQDFRKGGLGNQPQHF
TGCGCCAGCAGCCAAGATTTCAGGAAGGGGGGATTGGGCAATCAGCCCCAGCATTTT
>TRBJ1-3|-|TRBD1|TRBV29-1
CSVRQGAYGNTIYF
TGCAGCGTAAGACAGGGGGCCTATGGAAACACCATATATTTT
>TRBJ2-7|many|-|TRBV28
CASSSHQFPGTPVYEQYF
TGTGCCAGCAGTTCCCACCAATTCCCCGGGACTCCAGTCTACGAGCAGTACTTC
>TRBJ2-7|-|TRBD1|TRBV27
CATGQDPSYEQYF
TGTGCCACCGGACAGGATCCCTCCTACGAGCAGTACTTC
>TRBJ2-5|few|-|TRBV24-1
CATSDFLGETQYF
TGTGCCACCAGTGATTTTTTGGGGGAGACCCAGTACTTC
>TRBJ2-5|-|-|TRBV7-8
CASSYSRFEGSGETQYF
TGTGCCAGCAGTTACTCCCGTTTCGAGGGAAGCGGGGAGACCCAGTACTTC
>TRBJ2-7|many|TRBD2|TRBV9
CASSELAGSSYEQYF
TGTGCCAGCAGCGAACTAGCGGGCAGCTCCTACGAGCAGTACTTC
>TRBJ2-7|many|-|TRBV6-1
CASIGASDEQYF
TGTGCCAGCATCGGGGCCTCAGACGAGCAGTACTTC
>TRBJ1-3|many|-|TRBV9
CASSVLASGNTIYF
TGTGCCAGCAGTGTTTTAGCCTCTGGAAACACCATATATTTT
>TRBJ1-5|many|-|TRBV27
CASSLMSGNNQPQHF
TGTGCCAGCAGTTTAATGTCGGGGAACAATCAGCCCCAGCATTTT
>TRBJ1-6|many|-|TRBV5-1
CASSLASGQLFSPLHF
TGCGCCAGCAGCTTGGCCTCTGGACAACTTTTTTCACCCCTCCACTTT
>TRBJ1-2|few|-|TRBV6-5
CASSYNLAVGGYTF
TGTGCCAGCAGTTACAATTTGGCAGTCGGCGGCTACACCTTC
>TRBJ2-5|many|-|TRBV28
CASSQSTGRQETQYF
TGTGCCAGCAGTCAGTCGACAGGGAGGCAAGAGACCCAGTACTTC
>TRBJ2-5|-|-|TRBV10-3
CAISESGGQKETQYF
TGTGCCATCAGTGAGTCTGGGGGGCAGAAAGAGACCCAGTACTTC
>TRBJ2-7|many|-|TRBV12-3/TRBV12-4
CASSFDGRTSSYEQYF
TGTGCCAGCAGTTTCGACGGACGGACGAGCTCCTACGAGCAGTACTTC
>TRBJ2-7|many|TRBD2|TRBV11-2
CASSLRAGGSYEQYF
TGTGCCAGCAGCTTAAGAGCGGGGGGCTCCTACGAGCAGTACTTC
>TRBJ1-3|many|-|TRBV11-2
CASSLDTRNTIYF
TGTGCCAGCAGCTTAGATACGCGAAACACCATATATTTT
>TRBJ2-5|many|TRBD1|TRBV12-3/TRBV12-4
CASSLVGQGIETQYF
TGTGCCAGCAGTTTAGTGGGACAGGGGATTGAGACCCAGTACTTC
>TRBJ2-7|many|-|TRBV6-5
CASSYSTRDAYEQYF
TGTGCCAGCAGTTACTCGACTCGGGACGCCTACGAGCAGTACTTC
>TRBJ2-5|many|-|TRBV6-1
CASGRQETQYF
TGTGCCAGCGGGCGCCAAGAGACCCAGTACTTC
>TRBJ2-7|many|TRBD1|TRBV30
CAGRDRAYEQYF
TGTGCCGGACGGGACAGGGCCTACGAGCAGTACTTC
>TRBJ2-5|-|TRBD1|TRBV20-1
CSARRTGVVGETQYF
TGCAGTGCTAGAAGGACAGGGGTTGTGGGAGAGACCCAGTACTTC
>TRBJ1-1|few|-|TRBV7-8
CASLRTRRGNTEAFF
TGTGCCAGCCTAAGGACCCGACGGGGGAACACTGAAGCTTTCTTT
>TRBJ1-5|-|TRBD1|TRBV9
CASSAQQGGQPQHF
TGTGCCAGCAGCGCTCAACAGGGGGGTCAGCCCCAGCATTTT
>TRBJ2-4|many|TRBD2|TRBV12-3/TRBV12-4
CASSLATSGGGIAKNIQYF
TGTGCCAGCAGTTTAGCGACTAGCGGGGGGGGTATAGCCAAAAACATTCAGTACTTC
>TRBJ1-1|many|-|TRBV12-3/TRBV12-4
CASKGNLNTEAFF
TGTGCCAGCAAGGGCAACTTGAACACTGAAGCTTTCTTT
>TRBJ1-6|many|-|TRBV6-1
CASRFPWGTNSPLHF
TGTGCCAGCAGATTCCCATGGGGGACTAATTCACCCCTCCACTTT
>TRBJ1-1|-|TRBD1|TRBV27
CASGEQGRDTEAFF
TGTGCCAGCGGGGAACAGGGGCGGGACACTGAAGCTTTCTTT
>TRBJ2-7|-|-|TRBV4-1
CASSQEGFGGFSYEQYF
TGCGCCAGCAGCCAAGAAGGGTTCGGAGGGTTCTCCTACGAGCAGTACTTC
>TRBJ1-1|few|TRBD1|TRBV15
CATSGDRGPNTEAFF
TGTGCCACCAGCGGAGACAGGGGGCCGAACACTGAAGCTTTCTTT